One sample yielded the 4 T cell receptor beta chains listed below, sequenced in a study of blood T cell repertoires in COVID-19. TCRdb's table, derived via immunoSEQ multiplex PCR, lists solely in-frame clones and lacks some. The data hold around 160,000 clones, with roughly 80% observed a single time. The sample was peripheral blood. Receptors were obtained from a human donor with acute or convalescent COVID-19. The donor label of this sample is uncertain.

The gene calls are TRBV5-8 and TRBJ2-1, with a tentative D call TRBD1 (6 bases). The V gene lost 0 bases and the J gene lost 2 bases, with 9 bases spanning the gap. CDR1 is SGHTS and CDR2 is YDEGEE in the germline V gene. The CDR3 has 15 residues. The CDR3 DNA reads TGTGCCAGCAGCTTGGGACAGGTGGCCTACAATGAGCAGTTCTTC. Amino acid sequence: CASSLGQVAYNEQFF.

The chain uses TRBV6-5 and TRBJ2-3; no clear D. Trimming cost V 3 bases and J 7 bases, with 5 bases left between them. The CDR3 runs to 11 residues. Germline V gene sequence: CDR1 MNHEY, CDR2 SVGAGI. The DNA of the CDR3 is TGTGCCAGCAGTTATAGCAATACGCAGTATTTT. Translation: CASSYSNTQYF.

This clone is labeled as medium-sized (0.01 to 0.1%). The J gene is TRBJ1-6, the V gene TRBV3-1 (or the pseudogene TRBV3-2), with D perhaps TRBD1 (5 bases). CDR1 LGHDT and CDR2 YNNKEL come from the germline V gene (reference sequence). The CDR3 is 18 residues long. Deletions cut 0 bases from V and 13 bases from J, with 25 bases between. DNA for the CDR3: TGTGCCAGCAGCCAAGAGATAGAAAGGGGCTCCTCAATTCGGCCCCTCCACTTT. This gives the protein CASSQEIERGSSIRPLHF.

V gene TRBV5-4 combines with J gene TRBJ1-1, with 8 nucleotides matching TRBD1. The CDR3 loop spans 17 amino acids. Germline V CDR1 and CDR2: SGHNT, YYREEE (reference sequence). The ends lost 0 bases at V and 0 bases at J; junction bases unmatched: 7. CDR3 nucleotide sequence: TGTGCCAGCAGCTTGGTTGGACAGGGTGCAATGAACACTGAAGCTTTCTTT. It translates to CASSLVGQGAMNTEAFF.